The clone carrying this T cell receptor beta chain was observed once. The antigen is unknown. CDR3 size: 16 residues. CDR1 GTSNPN and CDR2 SVGIG come from the germline V gene (reference sequence). The V and J ends lost 0 bases and 4 bases, in that order; junction bases with no gene match: 2. This sample stems from a study of cytomegalovirus exposure and HLA in healthy donors. Whole-study findings and limits: The investigators catalogued 164 TCR beta chains as cytomegalovirus-associated. In the roughly 130 validation repertoires, a later analysis found that first-cohort TCR clusters tended to co-occur.

TCRdb's copy holds only in-frame clones and misses some; the assay was immunoSEQ multiplex PCR. This repertoire shows around 70,000 clones, around 95% found once; its top ten account for around 1.9%. The sequence derives from a woman under 30 in good health and CMV-seropositive. Specimen: PBMCs. V usage is TRBV30 and J usage is TRBJ2-1; 14 nucleotides agree with TRBD2. DNA for the CDR3: TGTGCCTGGAGTGTTGGGACTAGCGGGAGATACAATGAGCAGTTCTTC. Translating it yields CAWSVGTSGRYNEQFF.